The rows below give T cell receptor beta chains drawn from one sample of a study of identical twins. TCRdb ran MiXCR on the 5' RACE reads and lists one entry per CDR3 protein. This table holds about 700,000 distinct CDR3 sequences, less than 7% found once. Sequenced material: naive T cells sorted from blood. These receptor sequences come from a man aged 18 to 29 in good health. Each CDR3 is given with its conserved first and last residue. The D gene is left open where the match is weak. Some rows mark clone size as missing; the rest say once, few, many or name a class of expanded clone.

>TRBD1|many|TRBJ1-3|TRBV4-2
TGTGCCAGCAGCCATCCTCTAGGACAGGACTCTGGAAACACCATATATTTT
CASSHPLGQDSGNTIYF
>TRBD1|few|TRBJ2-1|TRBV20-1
TGCAGGGTTGGGACAGGTCGGGGCAATGAGCAGTTCTTC
CRVGTGRGNEQFF
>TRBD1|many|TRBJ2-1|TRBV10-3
TGTGCCATCAGTGACCGAACAGGGGGCCGAAGGTTCTTC
CAISDRTGGRRFF
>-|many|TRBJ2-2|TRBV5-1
TGCGCCAGCAGAGCTTCAGGACTTCCGAACACCGGGGAGCTGTTTTTT
CASRASGLPNTGELFF
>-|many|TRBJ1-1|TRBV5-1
TGCGCCAGCAGACAGGCTGAGGGGAGCACTGAAGCTTTCTTT
CASRQAEGSTEAFF
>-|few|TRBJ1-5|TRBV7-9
TGTGCCAGCAGATTCGAAAATCAGCCCCAGCATTTT
CASRFENQPQHF
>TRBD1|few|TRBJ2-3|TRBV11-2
TGTGCCAGCAGCTTAAGGATTATCGGGACAGGGGGCACAGATACGCAGTATTTT
CASSLRIIGTGGTDTQYF
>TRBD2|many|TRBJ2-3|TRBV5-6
TGTGCCAGCAGCGGGGGACTAGTGGATACGCAGTATTTT
CASSGGLVDTQYF
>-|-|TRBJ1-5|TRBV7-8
TGTGCCAGCAGCGCTAGAGGGGGAGATCAGCCCCAGCATTTT
CASSARGGDQPQHF
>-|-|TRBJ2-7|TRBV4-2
TGTGCCAGCAGCCAAGACCAATTGGTTGGGGGATACGAGCAGTACTTC
CASSQDQLVGGYEQYF
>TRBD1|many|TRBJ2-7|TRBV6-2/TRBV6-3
TGTGCCAGCAGCAAGACAGGGGCCGAGAGAGAGCAGTACTTC
CASSKTGAEREQYF
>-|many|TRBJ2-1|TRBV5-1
TGCGCCAGCAGCCCAGATAGTTCTTTATACAATGAGCAGTTCTTC
CASSPDSSLYNEQFF
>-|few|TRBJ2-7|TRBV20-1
TGCAGTGCTAGAGTGAGGCCCCACAGGGACGAGCAGTACTTC
CSARVRPHRDEQYF
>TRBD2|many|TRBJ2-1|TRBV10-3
TGTGCCATCACCCCCGGACTAGCGGGAGGGAGCTCCTACAATGAGCAGTTCTTC
CAITPGLAGGSSYNEQFF
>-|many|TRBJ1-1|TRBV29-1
TGCAGCGTTACCACTGAAGCTTTCTTT
CSVTTEAFF
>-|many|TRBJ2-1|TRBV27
TGTGCCAGCAGTTTGGGAAGTTCGGATGAGCAGTTCTTC
CASSLGSSDEQFF
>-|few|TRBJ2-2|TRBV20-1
TGCAGCATACTAGACCGCGGCAACACCGGGGAGCTGTTTTTT
CSILDRGNTGELFF